This TCR beta chain was found in a study of the immune and genomic landscape of osteosarcoma. Study at large: Most patients, roughly 80%, had localized disease at diagnosis. Findings and caveats of the study: No matched normal tissue; external skin and blood data served as benchmarks. Compared with cold C1, the hot C3 cluster had higher, still-low clonality.

The CDR3 is 15 residues long. Germline CDR1 is SGHRS and CDR2 is YFSETQ. Deletions cut 4 bases from V and 1 base from J, with 11 bases between. On this clone: Its specificity is not known.

Only in-frame clones appear in the TCRdb table, and some are missing; sequencing was by immunoSEQ multiplex PCR. Seen here are 1,500 to 2,000 clones, approximately 70% observed once, and the top ten hold around 19%. The sample taken for sequencing was primary tumor tissue from the T10 vertebra. The sequence was obtained from a man between 18 and 29 years old with osteosarcoma. The chain employs TRBV5-1 and TRBJ2-2, with D possibly matching TRBD1 (6 bases). Here the CDR3 DNA reads TGCGCCAGCAGCCCTCGACAGGAGAACACCGGGGAGCTGTTTTTT. Its translation is CASSPRQENTGELFF.